The rows below give T cell receptor beta chains drawn from one sample of a study of CD8+CD57+ T cells in acquired aplastic anemia. One entry per CDR3 protein, called by TCRdb with MiXCR from the reads. In the table there are under 200,000 distinct CDR3 sequences, just under 45% of which are singletons. Specimen: sorted CD4+, CD8+, or CD8+CD57+ T cells (not recorded which) from PBMCs. The receptor source for this set is a human donor in good health. CDR3s include the opening cysteine and the closing phenylalanine or tryptophan. Each record gives: J gene, D gene, clone size, V gene, CDR3 DNA, CDR3 protein. D genes are given only for firm matches. Clone size, where shown, is once, few, many, or a class for clones that have expanded.

>TRBJ1-6|TRBD1|many|TRBV12-3/TRBV12-4
TGTGCCAGCCTGGGACAGTATAATTCACCCCTCCACTTT
CASLGQYNSPLHF
>TRBJ1-2|-|many|TRBV5-4
TGTGCCAGCAGCTTGGTCGCGGCTAACTATGGCTACACCTTC
CASSLVAANYGYTF
>TRBJ2-7|-|many|TRBV5-6
TGTGCCAGCAGCTTAGGGTTAGGGGAGGATTACGAGCAGTACTTC
CASSLGLGEDYEQYF
>TRBJ1-2|-|many|TRBV5-4
TGTGCCAGCAGCCCGACCGGGCTAAACTATGGCTACACCTTC
CASSPTGLNYGYTF
>TRBJ1-1|-|few|TRBV19
TGTGCCAGTAGTATAGGTGGGGGGCCGTACACTGAAGCTTTCTTT
CASSIGGGPYTEAFF
>TRBJ2-1|-|-|TRBV24-1
TGTGCCACCAGTGATTTTCAGGGGCATGAGCAGTTCTTC
CATSDFQGHEQFF
>TRBJ2-6|-|-|TRBV4-1
TGCGCCAGCAGCCACGAAACAGGGCCTGGGGCCAACGTCCTGACTTTC
CASSHETGPGANVLTF
>TRBJ2-5|TRBD1|-|TRBV25-1
TGTGCCAGCAGTTCGCCGCGGACAGGGAAAGAGACCCAGTACTTC
CASSSPRTGKETQYF
>TRBJ2-5|-|few|TRBV7-2
TGTGCCAGCAGCACCTCGTGGGGGCAAGAGACCCAGTACTTC
CASSTSWGQETQYF
>TRBJ2-7|-|many|TRBV7-2
TGTGCCAGCAGCTTACTGGGATCAACCTACGAGCAGTACTTC
CASSLLGSTYEQYF
>TRBJ2-5|TRBD2|-|TRBV20-1
TGCAGTGCTAGATACACTAGCGGGACGGGAGAGACCCAGTACTTC
CSARYTSGTGETQYF
>TRBJ1-1|-|few|TRBV7-6
TGTGCCAGCAGCTCAACTGTAAGACACTCTGAAGCTTTCTTT
CASSSTVRHSEAFF
>TRBJ2-1|TRBD2|many|TRBV5-1
TGCGCCAGCAGCTCTCAAGCGGGAGACTACAATGAGCAGTTCTTC
CASSSQAGDYNEQFF
>TRBJ2-2|-|-|TRBV19
TGTGCCAGTAGTATTCGGCCGTTTACCGGGGAGCTGTTTTTT
CASSIRPFTGELFF
>TRBJ1-1|-|many|TRBV15
TGTGCCACCAGCAGAGATCAGGTCGGATTTAGGCAGGGGCACACTGAAGCTTTCTTT
CATSRDQVGFRQGHTEAFF
>TRBJ2-1|TRBD2|-|TRBV7-2
TGTGCCAGCAGCTTAGCGAGCGGACTAGCGACATCCAATGAGCAGTTCTTC
CASSLASGLATSNEQFF
>TRBJ1-1|TRBD1|-|TRBV19
TGTGCCAGTAGTCTAAGGACAGGGAATGAAGCTTTCTTT
CASSLRTGNEAFF
>TRBJ1-3|-|many|TRBV7-8
TGTGCCAGCAGCCCCGCTCCACAGGGATGGGACAACACCATATATTTT
CASSPAPQGWDNTIYF
>TRBJ1-4|TRBD1|-|TRBV4-2
TGTGCCAGCAGCCACAACGGACAGGGGTCTGGTGAAAAACTGTTTTTT
CASSHNGQGSGEKLFF
>TRBJ1-1|-|many|TRBV7-9
TGTGCCAGCAGCGTCGAAGACGGCGGCACTGAAGCTTTCTTT
CASSVEDGGTEAFF
>TRBJ1-1|-|-|TRBV6-5
TGTGCCAGCAGTTACTCCGGTTGGAACACTGGAGCTTTCTTT
CASSYSGWNTGAFF
>TRBJ1-2|TRBD1|many|TRBV6-5
TGTGCCAGCAGTTCCTATAGGACAGGGAACTATGGCTACACCTTC
CASSSYRTGNYGYTF
>TRBJ2-5|-|-|TRBV10-3
TGTGCCATCAGAGCGCGAGAGACCCAGTACTTC
CAIRARETQYF
>TRBJ1-5|-|few|TRBV7-7
TGTGCTAGCAGCCTAATACCGCCCCAGCATTTT
CASSLIPPQHF
>TRBJ2-1|-|-|TRBV24-1
TGTGCCACCAGTGACCCCGGGGTGAACAATGAGCAGTTCTTC
CATSDPGVNNEQFF
>TRBJ2-3|TRBD2|many|TRBV4-2
TGTGCCAGCAGCCGCCAAGCGGGGGGGCGGACAGATACGCAGTATTTT
CASSRQAGGRTDTQYF
>TRBJ2-2|-|-|TRBV20-1
TGCAGCTCCACCGGGGAGCTGTTTTTT
CSSTGELFF
>TRBJ1-5|-|few|TRBV15
TGTGCCACCAGCAGAGGTGGGATTAGCAATCAGCCCCAGCATTTT
CATSRGGISNQPQHF
>TRBJ2-7|-|-|TRBV10-2
TGCGCCAGCAGTACAGGGATGTACGAGCAGTACTTC
CASSTGMYEQYF
>TRBJ2-7|TRBD1|-|TRBV9
TGTGCCAGCACCGCCACTTCCGGGACAGGGTTGCACGAGCAGTACTTC
CASTATSGTGLHEQYF
>TRBJ2-2|TRBD2|-|TRBV12-3/TRBV12-4
TGTGCCAGCAGCTCCAGGAGCGGGAGGGAGTTTTCCGGGGAGCTGTTTTTT
CASSSRSGREFSGELFF
>TRBJ2-7|-|-|TRBV20-1
TGCAGTGCTAGACCGGATGACTACGAGCAGTACTTC
CSARPDDYEQYF
>TRBJ1-1|-|-|TRBV9
TGTGCCAGCAGCGTACTTCCGGGACGGAACACTGAAGCTTTCTTT
CASSVLPGRNTEAFF
>TRBJ2-7|TRBD1|-|TRBV7-9
TGTGCCAGCAGCTTAGCGGACAGGGGGTACGAGCAGTACTTC
CASSLADRGYEQYF
>TRBJ1-1|-|-|TRBV29-1
TGCAGCGTTGCACAGGGAGGGAACACTGAAGCTTTCTTT
CSVAQGGNTEAFF
>TRBJ2-7|TRBD1|-|TRBV2
TGTGCCAGCAGGGTCGGGACAGCCTACTACGAGCAGTACTTC
CASRVGTAYYEQYF
>TRBJ2-5|TRBD2|-|TRBV11-2
TGTGCCAGCGGGAGGCCTTTGCGTACTAGCGGCCACCAAGAGACCCAGTACTTC
CASGRPLRTSGHQETQYF
>TRBJ2-1|TRBD2|many|TRBV5-4
TGTGCCAGCAGCCGCGGGACTAGCGGATACAATGAGCAGTTCTTC
CASSRGTSGYNEQFF
>TRBJ2-7|-|-|TRBV19
TGTGCCAGTAGCGCGGGACAGAAAACCTACGAGCAGTACTTC
CASSAGQKTYEQYF
>TRBJ1-2|-|many|TRBV5-1
TGCGCCAGCAGCGAGGGTCTACTTCTCTATGGCTACACCTTC
CASSEGLLLYGYTF